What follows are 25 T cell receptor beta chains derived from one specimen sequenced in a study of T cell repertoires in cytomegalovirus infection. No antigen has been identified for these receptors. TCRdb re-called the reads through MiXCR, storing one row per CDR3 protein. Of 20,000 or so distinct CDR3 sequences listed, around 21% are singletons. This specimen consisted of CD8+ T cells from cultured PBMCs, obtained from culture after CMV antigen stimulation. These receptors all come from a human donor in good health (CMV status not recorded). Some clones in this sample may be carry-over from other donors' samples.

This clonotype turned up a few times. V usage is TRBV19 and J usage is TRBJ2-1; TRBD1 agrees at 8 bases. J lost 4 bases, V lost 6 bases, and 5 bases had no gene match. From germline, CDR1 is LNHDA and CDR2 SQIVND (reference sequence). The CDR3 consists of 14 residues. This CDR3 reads CASSRTGPYNEQFF. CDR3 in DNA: TGTGCCAGTAGCCGGACAGGGCCGTACAATGAGCAGTTCTTC.

The CDR3 loop is CASSTGTAEAFF. The CDR3 DNA is TGTGCCAGCAGTACCGGGACAGCTGAAGCTTTCTTT. V usage is TRBV27 and J usage is TRBJ1-1; the match to TRBD1 covers 7 bases. Germline CDR1 is MNHEY and CDR2 is SMNVEV (reference sequence). The CDR3 covers 12 residues. Trimming removed 5 bases from V and 6 bases from J; junction bases left unmatched: 3.

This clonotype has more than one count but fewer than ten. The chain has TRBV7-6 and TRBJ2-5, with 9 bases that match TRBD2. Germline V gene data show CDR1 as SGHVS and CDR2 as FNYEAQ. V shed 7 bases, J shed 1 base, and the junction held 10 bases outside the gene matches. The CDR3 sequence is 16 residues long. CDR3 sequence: CASIKGSGGFQETQYF. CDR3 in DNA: TGTGCCAGCATAAAAGGAAGCGGGGGGTTCCAAGAGACCCAGTACTTC. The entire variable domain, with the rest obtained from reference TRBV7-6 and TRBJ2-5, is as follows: GAGVSQSPRYKVTKRGQDVALRCDPISGHVSLYWYRQALGQGPEFLTYFNYEAQQDKSGLPNDRFSAERPEGSISTLTIQRTEQRDSAMYRCASIKGSGGFQETQYFGPGTRLLVL.

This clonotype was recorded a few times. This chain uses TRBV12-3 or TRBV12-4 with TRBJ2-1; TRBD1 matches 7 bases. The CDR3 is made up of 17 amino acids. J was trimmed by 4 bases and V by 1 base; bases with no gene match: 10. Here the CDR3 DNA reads TGTGCCAGCAGTTTAGACAGGGGAACCGAATTATACAATGAGCAGTTCTTC. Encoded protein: CASSLDRGTELYNEQFF.

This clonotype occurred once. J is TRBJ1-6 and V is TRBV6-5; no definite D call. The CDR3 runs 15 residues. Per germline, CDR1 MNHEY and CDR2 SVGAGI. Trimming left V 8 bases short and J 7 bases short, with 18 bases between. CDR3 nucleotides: TGTGCCAGCGGATGGGGAGATCATTCGAATTCACCCCTCCACTTT. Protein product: CASGWGDHSNSPLHF.

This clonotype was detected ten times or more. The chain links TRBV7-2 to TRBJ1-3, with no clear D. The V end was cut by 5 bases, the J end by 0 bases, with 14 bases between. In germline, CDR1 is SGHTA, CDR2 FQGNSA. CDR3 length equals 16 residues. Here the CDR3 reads CASSLSGIYSGNTIYF. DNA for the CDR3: TGTGCCAGCAGCCTGAGCGGGATCTACTCTGGAAACACCATATATTTT.

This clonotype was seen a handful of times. The CDR3 nucleotides are TGTGCCAGCAGTGAAGAGGGACCGAACACTGAAGCTTTCTTT. Protein product: CASSEEGPNTEAFF. The chain employs TRBV2 and TRBJ1-1; perhaps TRBD1 as D (5 bases). The germline CDR1 and CDR2 sequences are SNHLY and FYNNEI. V was pared by 1 base and J by 1 base, with 7 bases between. The CDR3 runs to 14 residues. Filled out from reference TRBV2 and TRBJ1-1, the complete variable domain reads EPEVTQTPSHQVTQMGQEVILRCVPISNHLYFYWYRQILGQKVEFLVSFYNNEISEKSEIFDDQFSVERPDGSNFTLKIRSTKLEDSAMYFCASSEEGPNTEAFFGQGTRLTVV.

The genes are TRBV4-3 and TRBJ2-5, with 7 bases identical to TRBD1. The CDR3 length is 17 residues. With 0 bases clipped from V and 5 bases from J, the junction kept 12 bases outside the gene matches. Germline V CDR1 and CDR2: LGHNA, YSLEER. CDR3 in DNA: TGCGCCAGCAGCCAAGAAGGCCGACAGGGAAACGTGGAGACCCAGTACTTC. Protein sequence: CASSQEGRQGNVETQYF.

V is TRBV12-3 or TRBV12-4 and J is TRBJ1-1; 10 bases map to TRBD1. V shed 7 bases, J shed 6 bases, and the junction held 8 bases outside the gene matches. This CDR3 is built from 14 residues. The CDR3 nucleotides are TGTGCCAGCACCATGACAGGGGGCAACGCTGAAGCTTTCTTT. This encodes CASTMTGGNAEAFF.

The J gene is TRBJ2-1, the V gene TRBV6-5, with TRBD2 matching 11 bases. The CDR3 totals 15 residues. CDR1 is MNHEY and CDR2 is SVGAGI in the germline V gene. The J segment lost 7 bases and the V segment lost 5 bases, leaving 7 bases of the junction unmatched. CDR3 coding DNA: TGTGCCAGCAGTCTTAGCGGGGGGGCCTTTAATGAGCAGTTCTTC. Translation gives CASSLSGGAFNEQFF.

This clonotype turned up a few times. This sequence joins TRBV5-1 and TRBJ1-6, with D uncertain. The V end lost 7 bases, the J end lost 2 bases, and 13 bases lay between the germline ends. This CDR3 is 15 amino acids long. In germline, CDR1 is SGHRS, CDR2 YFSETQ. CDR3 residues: CASHVSGTYNSPLHF. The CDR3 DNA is TGCGCCAGCCACGTCTCCGGGACCTATAATTCACCCCTCCACTTT.

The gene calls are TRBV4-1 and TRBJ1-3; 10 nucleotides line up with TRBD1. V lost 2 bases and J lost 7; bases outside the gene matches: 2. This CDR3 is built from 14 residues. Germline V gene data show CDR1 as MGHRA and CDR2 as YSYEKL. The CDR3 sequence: CASSQTGQGNTIYF. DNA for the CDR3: TGCGCCAGCAGCCAAACGGGACAGGGGAACACCATATATTTT.

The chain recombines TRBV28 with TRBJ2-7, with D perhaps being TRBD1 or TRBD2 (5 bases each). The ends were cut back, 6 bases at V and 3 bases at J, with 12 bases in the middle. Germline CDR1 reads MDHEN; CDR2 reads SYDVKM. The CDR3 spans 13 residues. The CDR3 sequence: CASRRDGDYEQYF. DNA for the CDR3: TGTGCCAGCAGAAGGGACGGGGACTACGAGCAGTACTTC.

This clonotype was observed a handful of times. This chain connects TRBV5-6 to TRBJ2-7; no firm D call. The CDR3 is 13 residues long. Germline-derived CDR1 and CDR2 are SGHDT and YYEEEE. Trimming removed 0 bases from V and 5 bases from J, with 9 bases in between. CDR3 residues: CASSLGRLDEQYF. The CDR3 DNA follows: TGTGCCAGCAGCTTGGGCAGGCTCGACGAGCAGTACTTC. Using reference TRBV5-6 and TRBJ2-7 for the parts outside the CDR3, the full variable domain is DAGVTQSPTHLIKTRGQQVTLRCSPKSGHDTVSWYQQALGQGPQFIFQYYEEEERQRGNFPDRFSGHQFPNYSSELNVNALLLGDSALYLCASSLGRLDEQYFGPGTRLTVT.

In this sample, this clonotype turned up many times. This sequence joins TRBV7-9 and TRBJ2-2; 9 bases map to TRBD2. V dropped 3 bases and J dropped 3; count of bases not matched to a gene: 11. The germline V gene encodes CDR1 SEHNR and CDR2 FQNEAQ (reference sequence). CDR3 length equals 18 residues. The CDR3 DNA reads TGTGCCAGCAGCTTGGCGGGGGGGCATGTTGTGGACACCGGGGAGCTGTTTTTT. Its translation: CASSLAGGHVVDTGELFF.

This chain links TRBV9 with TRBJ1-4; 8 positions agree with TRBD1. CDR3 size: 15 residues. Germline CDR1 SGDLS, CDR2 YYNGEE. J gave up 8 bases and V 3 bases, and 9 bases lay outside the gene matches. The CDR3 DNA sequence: TGTGCCAGCAGCGCCGGGCAGGGGGCACGGGAAAAACTGTTTTTT. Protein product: CASSAGQGAREKLFF.

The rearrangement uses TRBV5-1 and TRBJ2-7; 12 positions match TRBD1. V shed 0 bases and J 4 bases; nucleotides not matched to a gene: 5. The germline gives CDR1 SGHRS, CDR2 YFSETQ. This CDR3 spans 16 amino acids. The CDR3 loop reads CASSLAGTGGLYEQYF. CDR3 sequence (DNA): TGCGCCAGCAGCTTGGCCGGGACAGGGGGCTTGTACGAGCAGTACTTC.

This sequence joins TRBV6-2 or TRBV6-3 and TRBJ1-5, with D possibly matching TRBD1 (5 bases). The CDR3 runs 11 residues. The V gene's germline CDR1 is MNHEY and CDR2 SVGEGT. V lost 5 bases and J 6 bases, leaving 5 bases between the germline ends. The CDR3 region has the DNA TGTGCCAGCAGTGGGGGTCAGCCCCAGCATTTT. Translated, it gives CASSGGQPQHF.

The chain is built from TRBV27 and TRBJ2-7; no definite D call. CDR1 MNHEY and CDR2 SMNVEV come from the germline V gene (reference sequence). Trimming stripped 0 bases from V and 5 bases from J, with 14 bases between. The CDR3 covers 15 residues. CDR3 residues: CASSLSFLGRDEQYF. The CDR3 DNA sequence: TGTGCCAGCAGTTTATCGTTCCTCGGACGGGACGAGCAGTACTTC.

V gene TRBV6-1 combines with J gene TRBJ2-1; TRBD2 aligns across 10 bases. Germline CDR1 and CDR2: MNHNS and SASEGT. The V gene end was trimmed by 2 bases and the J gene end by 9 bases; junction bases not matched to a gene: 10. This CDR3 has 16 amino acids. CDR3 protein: CASSEPLAGRRAEQFF. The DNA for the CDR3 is TGTGCCAGCAGTGAACCACTAGCGGGGAGACGCGCTGAGCAGTTCTTC.

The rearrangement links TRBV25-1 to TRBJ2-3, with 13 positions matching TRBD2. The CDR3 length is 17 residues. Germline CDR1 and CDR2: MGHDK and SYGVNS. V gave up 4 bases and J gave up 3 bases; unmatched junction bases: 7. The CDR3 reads CASSGTSGGAGTDTQYF. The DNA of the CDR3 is TGTGCCAGCAGTGGTACTAGCGGGGGGGCAGGGACAGATACGCAGTATTTT.

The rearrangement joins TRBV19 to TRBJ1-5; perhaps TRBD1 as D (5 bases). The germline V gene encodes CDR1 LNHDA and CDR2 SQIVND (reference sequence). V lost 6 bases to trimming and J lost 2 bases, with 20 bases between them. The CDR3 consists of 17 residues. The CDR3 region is CASSTTWLRRGNQPQHF. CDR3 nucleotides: TGTGCCAGTAGCACGACCTGGCTCCGCAGGGGCAATCAGCCCCAGCATTTT.

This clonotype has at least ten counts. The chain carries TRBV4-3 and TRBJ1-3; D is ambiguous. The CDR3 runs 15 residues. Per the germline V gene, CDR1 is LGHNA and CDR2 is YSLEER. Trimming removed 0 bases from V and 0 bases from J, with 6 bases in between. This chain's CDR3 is CASSQDSSSGNTIYF. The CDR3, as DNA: TGCGCCAGCAGCCAAGACTCCAGCTCTGGAAACACCATATATTTT.

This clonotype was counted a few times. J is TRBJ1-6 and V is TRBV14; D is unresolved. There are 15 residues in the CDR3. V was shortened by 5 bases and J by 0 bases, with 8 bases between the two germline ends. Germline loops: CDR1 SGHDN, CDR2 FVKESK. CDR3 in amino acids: CASSYQSSYNSPLHF. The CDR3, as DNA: TGTGCCAGCAGCTATCAAAGCTCCTATAATTCACCCCTCCACTTT.

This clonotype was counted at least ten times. CDR3 residues: CASSQYTDTQYF. The CDR3 nucleotides are TGTGCCAGCAGCCAGTACACAGATACGCAGTATTTT. The chain is built from TRBV11-2 and TRBJ2-3; D is undetermined. V lost 5 bases, J lost 2 bases, and 5 bases lay in between. This CDR3 spans 12 amino acids. Germline loops: CDR1 SGHAT, CDR2 FQNNGV.